This T cell receptor (beta chain) was recorded in a study of OX40 agonist ivuxolimab in advanced cancers. Overall study results and limits: Expanded clones tended on average to be more numerous among CD8+ T cells than CD4+. Certain nonresponding patients likewise had low normalized T-cell clonal expansion.

The V and J ends lost 0 bases and 7 bases respectively, with 11 bases between them. The CDR3 contains 14 residues. Germline V gene data show CDR1 as SGDLS and CDR2 as YYNGEE. The assay was immunoSEQ multiplex PCR, and TCRdb's table has in-frame clones only and misses some. The sample lists 77,000 or so clones; more than 75% were seen once. About this clone itself: Antigen specificity is unknown.

This rearrangement joins TRBV9 to TRBJ2-1; D not certain. The sequence was obtained from an adult with an advanced solid tumor such as melanoma, head and neck, liver or kidney cancer. The sample consisted of CD4+ or CD8+ T cells sorted from blood, taken in a trial of the OX40 agonist ivuxolimab. In DNA, the CDR3 is TGTGCCAGCAGCGTAGCCCCAGACGGGAATGAGCAGTTCTTC. Amino acid sequence: CASSVAPDGNEQFF.